The rows below give T cell receptor beta chains drawn from one sample of a study of T cell repertoires in cytomegalovirus infection. Their antigens remain unidentified. Each CDR3 protein gets one entry after TCRdb re-called the reads with MiXCR. The sample carries roughly 920,000 distinct CDR3 sequences, roughly 30% recorded once. Material: cultured CD8+ T cells from PBMCs, obtained from culture after CMV antigen stimulation. These TCRs come from a human donor in good health (CMV status not recorded). Some clones in this sample may be carry-over from other donors' samples. Both conserved end residues are part of each CDR3. D genes are given only for firm matches. The size entry is marked missing in some rows and otherwise reads once, few, many or a size class.

V	size	D	J	DNA	CDR3
TRBV6-5	many	TRBD1	TRBJ1-2	TGTGCCAGCAGTACAGGGGTCTATGGCTACACCTTC	CASSTGVYGYTF
TRBV7-9	-	TRBD1	TRBJ2-5	TGTGCCAACAACGTCCAGGGGGATGAGGTGTGGGAGACCCAGTACTTC	CANNVQGDEVWETQYF
TRBV4-1	few	TRBD1	TRBJ2-3	TGCGCCAGCAGCCGAAGGGACAGGGGAGAACCAGATACGCAGTATTTT	CASSRRDRGEPDTQYF
TRBV4-2	few	TRBD2	TRBJ2-7	TGTGCCAGCAGCCAAGGTATTAGCGGGGCCTACGAGCAGTACTTC	CASSQGISGAYEQYF
TRBV23-1	few	-	TRBJ2-2	TGCGCCAGCAGCCACATAGCCGCCGGGGAGCTGTTTTTT	CASSHIAAGELFF
TRBV6-5	-	TRBD2	TRBJ2-2	TGTGCCAGCAGTTACTCGGCGGGAGATAGCGCCGGGGAGCTGTTTTTT	CASSYSAGDSAGELFF
TRBV19	-	-	TRBJ2-3	TGTGCCAGTAGTATAGAGAGGGGCAGGCAAGATACGCAGTATTTT	CASSIERGRQDTQYF
TRBV7-6	-	TRBD1	TRBJ1-1	TGTGCCAACAGCTACCAGGAAGCTCCGGGACAGCGAAACACTGAAGCTTTCTTT	CANSYQEAPGQRNTEAFF
TRBV15	few	-	TRBJ2-2	TGTGCCACCAGCAGAACGACCGGGGCCCGTAATGCCGGGGAGCTGTTTTTT	CATSRTTGARNAGELFF
TRBV10-3	few	TRBD2	TRBJ2-1	TGTGCCATCAGTCTCAGGACTAGCGGGGAGGATGAGCAGTTCTTC	CAISLRTSGEDEQFF
TRBV28	-	-	TRBJ2-5	TGTGCCAGCAGCCAACTCAAGCGTCCGGGGACCCAGTACTTC	CASSQLKRPGTQYF
TRBV12-3/TRBV12-4	-	TRBD2	TRBJ2-3	TGTGCCAGCAGTTTACTAGCGGGGCGAGATACGCAGTATTTT	CASSLLAGRDTQYF
TRBV7-9	many	-	TRBJ1-1	TGTGCCAGCAGATCTGGACAGACGAACACTGAAGCTTTCTTT	CASRSGQTNTEAFF
TRBV7-6	many	-	TRBJ1-6	TGTGCCAGCAGCTTAAGGGACACCCTTTACTCCTATAATTCACCCCTCCACTTT	CASSLRDTLYSYNSPLHF
TRBV12-3/TRBV12-4	-	-	TRBJ2-2	TGTGCCAGCAGTGACCGGGACTCAATCCGTTTAACCGGGGAGCTGTTTTTT	CASSDRDSIRLTGELFF
TRBV6-2/TRBV6-3	few	TRBD2	TRBJ2-1	TGTGCCAGCCATGCTATACCGGGACTAGCGGACTACAATGAGCAGTTCTTC	CASHAIPGLADYNEQFF
TRBV7-9	many	-	TRBJ2-6	TGTGCCAGCAGCTTAGGCGGGGTTGGGGCCAACGTCCTGACTTTC	CASSLGGVGANVLTF
TRBV29-1	-	-	TRBJ2-6	TGCAGCGTTCTGGCTTCGTCTGGGGCCAACGTCCTGACTTTC	CSVLASSGANVLTF
TRBV5-4	-	-	TRBJ2-4	TGTGCCAGGGTGTTGGGCAGCCAAAACATTCAGTACTTC	CARVLGSQNIQYF
TRBV7-8	-	-	TRBJ2-2	TGTGCCGGATGGTGGGACACCGGGGAGCTGTTTTTT	CAGWWDTGELFF
TRBV25-1	-	-	TRBJ1-2	TGTGCCAGCAGTCTCGGATCGGATCGATATGGCTACACCTTC	CASSLGSDRYGYTF
TRBV29-1	-	TRBD1	TRBJ2-1	TGCAGCGTCAACGGTTATTCGGACGGCAGGGGGCTTTTGGATGAGCAGTTCTTC	CSVNGYSDGRGLLDEQFF
TRBV19	-	-	TRBJ2-5	TGTGCCAGTAGTCCATGGGGCTACCAAGAGACCCAGTACTTC	CASSPWGYQETQYF
TRBV7-9	few	TRBD2	TRBJ2-1	TGTGCCAGCAGCTTAGAACTAGCGGGGGGCTCCTACTCCTACAATGAGCAGTTCTTC	CASSLELAGGSYSYNEQFF
TRBV15	-	-	TRBJ2-3	TGTGCCACCAGCAGAAAAGCCGGCACAGATACGCAGTATTTT	CATSRKAGTDTQYF
TRBV28	-	-	TRBJ2-5	TGTGCCAGCAGTTTGGGGTCTTATACCGTAATACAAGAGACCCAGTACTTC	CASSLGSYTVIQETQYF
TRBV27	few	TRBD2	TRBJ2-1	TGTGCCAGCAGCTCCGGGACTAGCGGGGACAATGAGCAGTTCTTC	CASSSGTSGDNEQFF
TRBV7-9	-	-	TRBJ2-4	TGTGCCAGCAGCCGAAGCGGGGACAGGAGAGCCAAAAACATTCAGTACTTC	CASSRSGDRRAKNIQYF
TRBV5-4	-	-	TRBJ2-3	TGTGCCAGCTACAGCGGATACACAGATACGCAGTATTTT	CASYSGYTDTQYF
TRBV10-3	-	TRBD2	TRBJ2-1	TGTGCCATCAGTGAGTTACTAGCGGGGGGCCAAAGCTCCTACAATGAGCAGTTCTTC	CAISELLAGGQSSYNEQFF
TRBV11-2	-	-	TRBJ1-5	TGTGCCAGCAGCTTAGGGGACGGTTTCAATCAGCCCCAGCATTTT	CASSLGDGFNQPQHF
TRBV6-5	-	-	TRBJ2-2	TGTGCCAGCGGGACAATCACCGGGGAGCTGTTTTTT	CASGTITGELFF
TRBV19	-	-	TRBJ2-1	TGTGCCAGTAGTACATGGACCGGGAGCGCCTACAATGAGCAGTTCTTC	CASSTWTGSAYNEQFF
TRBV4-1	-	-	TRBJ1-4	TGCGCCAGCAGCCAAGAACCAGGGTCTAATGAAAAACTGTTTTTT	CASSQEPGSNEKLFF
TRBV12-3/TRBV12-4	few	-	TRBJ1-5	TGTGCCAGCAGGCCGGGGGATAGCAATCAGCCCCAGCATTTT	CASRPGDSNQPQHF
TRBV27	few	-	TRBJ1-5	TGTGCCAGCAGTTCGTGGGATAGCAATCAGCCCCAGCATTTT	CASSSWDSNQPQHF
TRBV7-8	-	TRBD1	TRBJ1-5	TGTGTCAGCAGCTTAATACGGACAGGGAGCAATCAGCCCCAGCATTTT	CVSSLIRTGSNQPQHF
TRBV4-3	few	-	TRBJ1-2	TGCGCCAGCAGCCGTTATAGGGAACCCAACTATGGCTACACCTTC	CASSRYREPNYGYTF
TRBV12-3/TRBV12-4	many	-	TRBJ2-3	TGTGCCAGCAGTTTTGGGGGGGGGCACGATACGCAGTATTTT	CASSFGGGHDTQYF
TRBV6-2/TRBV6-3	-	TRBD1	TRBJ1-5	TGTGCCAGCACCTCACAGGGGAATCAGCCCCAGCATTTT	CASTSQGNQPQHF
TRBV20-1	-	-	TRBJ1-1	TGCAGTGCTAGGGATTTTTCGGGACGGTACACTGAAGCTTTCTTT	CSARDFSGRYTEAFF
TRBV7-9	few	-	TRBJ2-2	TGTGCCAGCAGGCCGGGACGAACGAACACCGGGGAGCTGTTTTTT	CASRPGRTNTGELFF
TRBV12-3/TRBV12-4	-	TRBD2	TRBJ2-1	TGTGCCAGCAGTTTTGCTAGCGGGGCACCATCCTACAAAGAGCAGTTCTTC	CASSFASGAPSYKEQFF
TRBV5-1	-	-	TRBJ2-1	TGCGCCAGCAGCCTGTCGGGGCCCAATGATGAGCAGTTCTTC	CASSLSGPNDEQFF
TRBV7-6	few	TRBD1	TRBJ1-6	TGTGCCAGCAGCTTAGAGTCGAGACAGGGTTATAATTCACCCCTCCACTTT	CASSLESRQGYNSPLHF
TRBV19	-	-	TRBJ1-1	TGTGCCAGTAGTATATCCCCGACCGCCGAAGCTTTCTTT	CASSISPTAEAFF
TRBV6-5	-	TRBD1	TRBJ2-2	TGTGCCAGCAGTCACCGGGACAGGGGAGGGGCCGGGGAGCTGTTTTTT	CASSHRDRGGAGELFF